These 27 T cell receptor beta chains share one sample of origin, sequenced in a study of regulatory T cells in long-lasting Graves disease. Building the TCR beta libraries relied on iRepertoire HTBI primers, and CDR3 regions underwent Arm-PCR. TCRdb called the multiplex PCR reads again in MiXCR, with one record for every CDR3 protein. The sample has a few hundred thousand distinct CDR3 sequences; roughly 12% are singletons. The time point here: newly diagnosed GD, antithyroid drugs for less than 3 months. PBMCs were the source of the RNA used for TCR sequencing. This sample also belongs to another study, concerning T cells in Graves' hyperthyroidism and ophthalmopathy.

The sequenced sample was peripheral blood mononuclear cells (PBMCs), obtained at new diagnosis, from a patient treated with antithyroid drugs. These TCRs come from a man aged 25 to 45 with Graves disease.

On this clonotype: A much larger clonotype is one base distant, so this may be a read error. Likely a read error: the CDR3 ends without its conserved phenylalanine or tryptophan. This rearrangement joins TRBV5-1 to TRBJ2-7; 10 nucleotides match TRBD2. The V segment lost 0 bases and the J segment 2 bases; nucleotides outside the gene matches: 5. CDR1 is SGHRS and CDR2 is YFSETQ in the germline V gene. This CDR3 is 16 amino acids long. For the CDR3, the DNA is TGCGCCAGCAGCTTGGCCGGGACTAGCGACGCCTACGAGCAGTACCTC. This codes for CASSLAGTSDAYEQYL.

This clonotype was seen a handful of times. The V gene is TRBV18, the J gene TRBJ1-1; 9 bases agree with TRBD1. In germline, CDR1 is KGHSH, CDR2 LQKENI. V shed 1 base and J 1 base; nucleotides not matched to a gene: 13. This CDR3 has 19 residues. In DNA form, the CDR3 reads TGTGCCAGCTCACCACGTCCTACAGGGGGCGTTATTAGGAACACTGAAGCTTTCTTT. Translating it yields CASSPRPTGGVIRNTEAFF.

This clonotype was seen repeatedly, ten times or more. The chain couples TRBV7-2 to TRBJ2-7; tentatively, D is TRBD2 (6 bases). Germline CDR1 is SGHTA and CDR2 is FQGNSA. The CDR3 runs to 12 residues. Trimming removed 6 bases from V and 6 bases from J, with 12 bases in between. CDR3 residues: CASRGGAGEQYF. CDR3 DNA: TGTGCCAGCAGGGGGGGAGCTGGCGAGCAGTACTTC.

The gene calls are TRBV30 and TRBJ1-5; D gene uncertain. Trimming took 2 bases from V and 4 from J, leaving 9 bases between them. Germline V gives CDR1 GTSNPN, CDR2 SVGIG (reference sequence). The CDR3 contains 13 residues. CDR3 amino acids: CAWSRIDNQPQHF. The CDR3 DNA reads TGTGCCTGGAGTCGAATAGATAATCAGCCCCAGCATTTT. Full variable domain (remainder filled in from reference TRBV30 and TRBJ1-5): SQTIHQWPATLVQPVGSPLSLECTVEGTSNPNLYWYRQAAGRGLQLLFYSVGIGQISSEVPQNLSASRPQDRQFILSSKKLLLSDSGFYLCAWSRIDNQPQHFGDGTRLSIL.

This clonotype was counted a single time. This sequence may be a read error, since a much larger clone differs from it by one base. The chain couples TRBV6-1 to TRBJ2-3; D may be TRBD1 or TRBD2 (5 bases each). CDR3 length equals 12 residues. Germline lookup yields CDR1 MNHNS and CDR2 SASEGT. The CDR3 region is CTSSDRDRLQYF. CDR3 sequence (DNA): TGTACCAGCAGTGATAGGGACCGACTGCAATATTTT.

This clonotype appeared many times. The CDR3 sequence: CASSPGQFTDTQYF. CDR3 DNA: TGTGCCAGCAGCCCCGGACAGTTCACAGATACGCAGTATTTT. This chain links TRBV7-3 with TRBJ2-3, with D possibly being TRBD1 (6 bases). In germline, CDR1 is SGHTA, CDR2 FQGTGA. Trimming removed 5 bases at V and 2 bases at J, with 11 bases between. The CDR3 contains 14 residues.

This clonotype appeared many times. This chain uses TRBV24-1 with TRBJ2-7; D not certain. Trimming shortened V by 1 base and J by 6 bases, and 9 bases separated the two germline ends. Germline V gene lookup returns CDR1 KGHDR and CDR2 SFDVKD. The CDR3 covers 13 residues. The CDR3 loop reads CATSDFGLSEQYF. DNA for the CDR3: TGTGCCACCAGTGATTTCGGGCTCTCCGAGCAGTACTTC.

This clonotype came up many times. The chain carries TRBV5-1 and TRBJ2-7; TRBD2 matches at 9 bases. CDR1 and CDR2 (germline): SGHRS, YFSETQ. The CDR3 totals 16 residues. Germline trimming cut 4 bases from V and 0 bases from J; bases unmatched to any gene: 8. CDR3 sequence reads: CASSTGLAQSSYEQYF. The CDR3 DNA reads as TGCGCCAGCAGCACCGGACTAGCGCAAAGCTCCTACGAGCAGTACTTC.

In this sample, this clonotype turned up many times. V gene TRBV20-1 combines with J gene TRBJ2-1, with 9 bases aligning to TRBD2. J lost 6 bases, V lost 3 bases, and 3 bases had no gene match. The V gene's germline CDR1 is DFQATT and CDR2 SNEGSKA (reference sequence). The length of the CDR3 is 13 residues. CDR3 region: CSASAGGPNEQFF. The CDR3 nucleotides are TGCAGTGCTAGCGCGGGAGGGCCCAATGAGCAGTTCTTC.

This clonotype was observed at least ten times. The V call is TRBV29-1, the J call TRBJ2-5; D gene uncertain. V was cut by 6 bases and J by 0 bases, with 14 bases left in between. This CDR3 is 14 amino acids long. Germline assignment: CDR1 SQVTM and CDR2 ANQGSEA. The DNA of the CDR3 is TGCAGCGTCCCGCACATCCCGTACCAAGAGACCCAGTACTTC. It is translated as CSVPHIPYQETQYF. Combining the CDR3 with reference TRBV29-1 and TRBJ2-5 gives the whole variable domain SAVISQKPSRDICQRGTSLTIQCQVDSQVTMMFWYRQQPGQSLTLIATANQGSEATYESGFVIDKFPISRPNLTFSTLTVSNMSPEDSSIYLCSVPHIPYQETQYFGPGTRLLVL.

This clonotype was picked up many times. This rearrangement joins TRBV27 to TRBJ2-3; 7 bases map to TRBD2. This CDR3 is 16 amino acids long. The junction had 15 bases not matched to a gene; V was cut back by 8 bases and J by 4 bases. CDR1 and CDR2 (germline): MNHEY, SMNVEV (reference sequence). CDR3 protein: CASVTHAGAGADTQYF. Written as DNA, the CDR3 is TGTGCCAGCGTTACCCACGCGGGAGCTGGAGCAGATACGCAGTATTTT.

This chain connects TRBV5-6 to TRBJ2-1, with TRBD1 as a possible D gene (6 bases). Germline assignment: CDR1 SGHDT and CDR2 YYEEEE. Trimming stripped 1 base from V and 7 bases from J, with 12 bases between. The CDR3 contains 14 residues. CDR3: CASSLQGKWNEQFF. The CDR3 region has the DNA TGTGCCAGCAGCTTGCAGGGGAAATGGAATGAGCAGTTCTTC.

This clonotype has just a few counts. The V gene is TRBV10-3, the J gene TRBJ2-7, with D possibly matching TRBD2 (5 bases). The CDR3 is 13 residues long. Trimming stripped 8 bases from V and 1 base from J, with 12 bases between. Germline CDR1 ENHRY, CDR2 SYGVKD. The CDR3 DNA reads as TGTGCCATCGGTCTCCGGGATTCCTACGAGCAGTACTTC. Translating it yields CAIGLRDSYEQYF.

This clonotype was picked up many times. CDR3 region: CASSLGGPDEQFF. The CDR3 bases are TGTGCCAGCAGCTTAGGCGGGCCAGATGAGCAGTTCTTC. This chain links TRBV13 with TRBJ2-1; D is uncertain. CDR1 and CDR2 from the germline V gene are PRHDT and FYEKMQ (reference sequence). The CDR3 sequence is 13 residues long. V was pared by 0 bases and J by 8 bases, with 8 bases between.

This clonotype has more than one count but fewer than ten. The gene calls are TRBV10-3 and TRBJ2-1; TRBD2 agrees at 8 bases. V gave up 2 bases and J gave up 2 bases; unmatched junction bases: 5. CDR1 is ENHRY and CDR2 is SYGVKD in the germline V gene. The CDR3 contains 16 residues. The CDR3 region has the DNA TGTGCCATCAGTGAGCTTCCGGGACTAGCCTACAATGAGCAGTTCTTC. Its protein product is CAISELPGLAYNEQFF.

In its sample, this clonotype was seen many times. The rearrangement uses TRBV3-1 and TRBJ1-2; D is unclear. With 3 bases removed from V and 0 bases from J, the gap between germline ends came to 11 bases. CDR1 is LGHDT, CDR2 YNNKEL, per germline (reference sequence). CDR3 length: 15 residues. CDR3 protein: CASSHGPAANYGYTF. The CDR3 coding sequence is TGTGCCAGCAGCCACGGACCCGCAGCTAACTATGGCTACACCTTC.

This CDR3 is CASSRTGAGQETQYF. The CDR3 bases are TGTGCCAGCAGTCGAACCGGGGCAGGGCAAGAGACCCAGTACTTC. V is TRBV6-1 and J is TRBJ2-5, with D tentatively TRBD1 or TRBD2 (5 bases each). CDR3 length equals 15 residues. CDR1 and CDR2 (germline): MNHNS, SASEGT. V was clipped by 5 bases and J by 2 bases, with 15 bases between them.

On this clonotype: This may arise from a read error, as a much more abundant clone is one base away. The CDR3 DNA reads TGTGCCAGCAGGCGGGGGAGCAATAATGAGCAGTTCTTC. It specifies CASRRGSNNEQFF. The rearrangement uses TRBV2 and TRBJ2-1, with 7 bases aligning to TRBD2. The CDR3 length is 13 residues. V lost 6 bases, J lost 7 bases, and 6 bases stayed unmatched. The germline V gene has CDR1 SNHLY and CDR2 FYNNEI.

The V gene is TRBV5-5, the J gene TRBJ2-2; D unresolved. This CDR3 region has 13 residues. The germline V gene encodes CDR1 SGHKS and CDR2 YYEKEE (reference sequence). V lost 4 bases to trimming and J lost 6 bases, with 10 bases between them. The CDR3 reads CASSADGAGELFF. The DNA of the CDR3 is TGTGCCAGCAGCGCCGATGGGGCCGGGGAGCTGTTTTTT.

There are a few counts of this clonotype. The chain is built from TRBV20-1 and TRBJ1-4; TRBD1 matches 11 bases. The CDR3 runs to 13 residues. Germline loops: CDR1 DFQATT, CDR2 SNEGSKA (reference sequence). After removal of 6 bases from V and 5 bases from J, the junction contained 2 bases not matched to a gene. In DNA form, the CDR3 reads TGCAGTGCGGGACAGGGGGACAATGAAAAACTGTTTTTT. It is translated as CSAGQGDNEKLFF.

The chain recombines TRBV30 with TRBJ2-1, with D perhaps given as TRBD1 or TRBD2 (5 bases each). V lost 8 bases and J lost 3, with 17 bases in between. Germline CDR1 GTSNPN, CDR2 SVGIG (reference sequence). The CDR3 is made up of 14 amino acids. In nucleotides, the CDR3 is TGTGCCACGCCTCGGGACCGAGACTACAATGAGCAGTTCTTC. It specifies CATPRDRDYNEQFF.

In its sample, this clonotype was seen many times. This chain uses TRBV2 with TRBJ1-4; perhaps TRBD1 as D (6 bases). CDR3 length: 15 amino acids. Trimming took off 3 bases at V and 4 bases at J, with 12 bases between the two ends. Germline V gene lookup returns CDR1 SNHLY and CDR2 FYNNEI. The CDR3 sequence is CASSEGDTYNEKLFF. CDR3 nucleotide sequence: TGTGCCAGCAGTGAGGGGGACACCTATAATGAAAAACTGTTTTTT.

Many counts were recorded for this clonotype. The chain employs TRBV7-8 and TRBJ1-5, with D possibly TRBD1 on 5 matching bases. The germline CDR1 and CDR2 sequences are SGHVS and FQNEAQ. Trimming shortened V by 5 bases and J by 9 bases, and 17 bases separated the two germline ends. CDR3 length equals 14 residues. The DNA for the CDR3 is TGTGCCAGCAGCCCCCGGGACGGACTTAGGCCCCAGCATTTT. Its protein is CASSPRDGLRPQHF.

This clonotype was seen at least ten times. The junction differs from germline at one of its ends, possibly a read error. This chain joins TRBV12-3 or TRBV12-4 and TRBJ1-3; a weak D match, TRBD1 (6 bases). CDR3 length: 14 amino acids. The CDR3 DNA follows: TGTGCCAGCAGCTTAGACGGGGGCGGACACACCATATATTTT. Encoded protein: CASSLDGGGHTIYF.

This clonotype was seen repeatedly, ten times or more. V and J are TRBV12-3 or TRBV12-4 and TRBJ2-7; either TRBD1 or TRBD2 may supply D (5 bases each). CDR3 size: 11 residues. Trimming shortened V by 10 bases and J by 10 bases, and 17 bases separated the two germline ends. This CDR3 reads CATTRDGRQYF. In DNA, the CDR3 is TGTGCCACCACTAGGGACGGCAGACAGTACTTC.

The chain has TRBV29-1 and TRBJ2-3; D is possibly TRBD1 or TRBD2 (5 bases each). V lost 0 bases and J lost 2, with 15 bases in between. CDR1 and CDR2 (germline): SQVTM, ANQGSEA. The CDR3 totals 16 residues. The CDR3 nucleotides read TGCAGCGTTGAAGACGTCCAGAGGGGATACACAGATACGCAGTATTTT. It specifies CSVEDVQRGYTDTQYF.

Comment on this clonotype: A much larger clone lies one base from this, so it may be a read error. This chain links TRBV29-1 with TRBJ2-1, with 8 bases identical to TRBD1. V dropped 3 bases and J dropped 11; count of bases not matched to a gene: 18. The CDR3 totals 16 residues. Germline lookup yields CDR1 SQVTM and CDR2 ANQGSEA. The CDR3 DNA is TGCAGCGTTGAGAGGCAGGGGGCCCAAGCCAAGCGGAAGCAGTTCTTC. Translated, it gives CSVERQGAQAKRKQFF.